The 20 T cell receptor beta chains reported below all come from one sample, sequenced in a study of blood T cells in healthy people across ages. The second PCR ran roughly 7 to 11 cycles with a sample-barcoded 5' primer and J-beta primers. From the 5' RACE reads, TCRdb called clonotypes with MiXCR, one entry per CDR3 protein. The sample has about 1.4 million distinct CDR3 sequences, around 59% seen once; the top ten hold roughly 7%. Sequencing input: blood. These TCRs come from a young man in good health.

Only one count was recorded for this clonotype. The chain carries TRBV29-1 and TRBJ2-7, with 7 bases that match TRBD2. Germline CDR1 and CDR2: SQVTM and ANQGSEA. The junction had 8 bases not matched to a gene; V was cut back by 4 bases and J by 2 bases. This CDR3 comprises 14 residues. This chain's CDR3 is CSVVLGGGTYEQYF. The CDR3 region has the DNA TGCAGCGTTGTTCTTGGGGGAGGGACCTACGAGCAGTACTTC.

The chain employs TRBV10-1 and TRBJ1-1; D unclear. The CDR3 has 14 residues. Germline V gene sequence: CDR1 WNHNN, CDR2 SYGVQD (reference sequence). The ends were cut back, 4 bases at V and 3 bases at J, with 12 bases in the middle. CDR3 bases: TGCGCCAGCAGTGGAGGAAGTGGGGACACTGAAGCTTTCTTT. Translated, it gives CASSGGSGDTEAFF.

The chain recombines TRBV4-2 with TRBJ2-7; D is ambiguous. This CDR3 has 15 amino acids. Between the trimmed V and J ends, which lost 3 bases and 2 bases, there was a span of 14 bases. CDR1 is LGHNA, CDR2 YNFKEQ, per germline. CDR3 sequence reads: CASSQGPGGTYEQYF. CDR3 coding DNA: TGTGCCAGCAGCCAGGGTCCGGGCGGTACCTACGAGCAGTACTTC.

This clonotype was seen a few times. The V and J genes are TRBV7-2 and TRBJ2-6, with 10 bases fitting TRBD1. The CDR3 runs 17 residues. Looked up from germline, CDR1 is SGHTA and CDR2 is FQGNSA. J lost 2 bases, V lost 7 bases, and 8 bases had no gene match. The CDR3 sequence is CASKRDRGFPGANVLTF. The CDR3 DNA follows: TGTGCCAGCAAGAGGGACAGGGGTTTTCCTGGGGCCAACGTCCTGACTTTC.

The rearrangement uses TRBV20-1 and TRBJ2-7; D may be TRBD2 (6 bases). V was clipped by 5 bases and J by 7 bases, with 12 bases between them. The CDR3 consists of 11 residues. From germline, CDR1 is DFQATT and CDR2 SNEGSKA (reference sequence). In nucleotides, the CDR3 is TGCAGTGCTCGACTAGTTGGGGAGCAGTACTTC. Translated: CSARLVGEQYF.

V and J are TRBV4-3 and TRBJ1-1; TRBD1 is a possible D gene (5 bases). V was trimmed by 6 bases and J by 4 bases, leaving 12 bases between them. The germline V gene has CDR1 LGHNA and CDR2 YSLEER. The CDR3 contains 13 residues. The CDR3 loop reads CASSGTQLTEAFF. The CDR3, as DNA: TGCGCCAGCAGTGGGACGCAACTCACTGAAGCTTTCTTT.

The rearrangement links TRBV19 to TRBJ1-4; D remains ambiguous. This CDR3 comprises 13 residues. The V end was cut by 7 bases, the J end by 6 bases, with 12 bases between. Looked up from germline, CDR1 is LNHDA and CDR2 is SQIVND (reference sequence). CDR3 in DNA: TGTGCCAGTACCCGACATGAGGATGAAAAACTGTTTTTT. Protein product: CASTRHEDEKLFF.

The chain carries TRBV12-3 or TRBV12-4 and TRBJ2-3; D is undetermined. Trimming cost V 1 base and J 2 bases, with 7 bases left between them. The CDR3 runs to 14 residues. DNA for the CDR3: TGTGCCAGCAGTTTAGACGACGCCACAGATACGCAGTATTTT. This gives the protein CASSLDDATDTQYF.

The gene calls are TRBV27 and TRBJ2-2, with 10 bases aligning to TRBD2. Germline-derived CDR1 and CDR2 are MNHEY and SMNVEV (reference sequence). The CDR3 totals 20 residues. V dropped 5 bases and J dropped 2; count of bases not matched to a gene: 17. CDR3 sequence reads: CASSRSTSLGTSDNTGELFF. The CDR3 nucleotides read TGTGCCAGCAGTCGCTCAACGTCCTTGGGGACTAGCGACAACACCGGGGAGCTGTTTTTT.

The gene calls are TRBV18 and TRBJ2-1; 8 nucleotides align to TRBD2. The J call could be wrong; TRBJ2-7 is a better fit for the DNA end. Per germline, CDR1 KGHSH and CDR2 LQKENI. The CDR3 has 18 amino acids. The CDR3 is CASSRSGGNPSSYNEQYF. DNA for the CDR3: TGTGCCAGCTCAAGAAGCGGGGGCAACCCCTCGAGCTACAATGAGCAGTACTTC.

This chain links TRBV4-3 with TRBJ2-7, with TRBD1 as a possible D gene (5 bases). The germline gives CDR1 LGHNA, CDR2 YSLEER. The CDR3 extends over 15 amino acids. With 0 bases removed from V and 2 bases from J, the gap between germline ends came to 11 bases. The CDR3 loop reads CASSQDPQVTYEQYF. CDR3 DNA: TGCGCCAGCAGCCAAGATCCACAGGTTACCTACGAGCAGTACTTC.

The V call is TRBV4-1, the J call TRBJ2-5; D gene ambiguous. The CDR3 sequence is 14 residues long. In germline, CDR1 is MGHRA, CDR2 YSYEKL. V lost 1 base to trimming and J lost 5 bases, with 11 bases between them. The CDR3 sequence: CASSQGIGRETQYF. CDR3 DNA: TGCGCCAGCAGCCAAGGAATAGGTCGGGAGACCCAGTACTTC.

On this clonotype: The junction departs from germline at one end; a sequencing error may be responsible. The chain couples TRBV29-1 to TRBJ2-3; 9 bases are a match to TRBD1. The CDR3 extends over 16 amino acids. Germline V gene lookup returns CDR1 SQVTM and CDR2 ANQGSEA. The CDR3 coding sequence is TGTAGCGTCGATGAAGTAGGGACAGGGTCTCGTGATACGCAGTATTTT. It specifies CSVDEVGTGSRDTQYF.

This chain connects TRBV5-1 to TRBJ2-1; the D gene is possibly TRBD2 (5 bases). Per germline, CDR1 SGHRS and CDR2 YFSETQ. This CDR3 comprises 14 residues. Trimming took off 1 base at V and 5 bases at J, with 10 bases between the two ends. The CDR3 DNA reads as TGCGCCAGCAGCTTGCCTAGCCCCAACAATGAGCAGTTCTTC. This gives the protein CASSLPSPNNEQFF. The full variable domain, rest sourced from reference TRBV5-1 and TRBJ2-1, is KAGVTQTPRYLIKTRGQQVTLSCSPISGHRSVSWYQQTPGQGLQFLFEYFSETQRNKGNFPGRFSGRQFSNSRSEMNVSTLELGDSALYLCASSLPSPNNEQFFGPGTRLTVL.

The rearrangement links TRBV19 to TRBJ2-1, with D hard to call. V was shortened by 3 bases and J by 9 bases, with 12 bases between the two germline ends. This CDR3 region has 13 residues. Germline assignment: CDR1 LNHDA and CDR2 SQIVND (reference sequence). CDR3 sequence: CASSIRVLGEQFF. In DNA form, the CDR3 reads TGTGCCAGTAGTATTAGGGTCCTGGGTGAGCAGTTCTTC.

The sample holds a few counts of this clonotype. The chain has TRBV7-2 and TRBJ2-7, with 8 nucleotides matching TRBD1. V lost 4 bases and J lost 0; bases outside the gene matches: 5. From germline, CDR1 is SGHTA and CDR2 FQGNSA. This CDR3 spans 15 amino acids. CDR3 sequence (DNA): TGTGCCAGCAGCTATACGACAGGGGCCTCCTACGAGCAGTACTTC. The encoded protein is CASSYTTGASYEQYF.

V is TRBV6-5 and J is TRBJ1-2; D uncertain. Per germline, CDR1 MNHEY and CDR2 SVGAGI. The length of the CDR3 is 16 residues. Trimming pared 5 bases from V and 4 bases from J, leaving 20 bases between. CDR3 residues: CASSQHQPPGFYGYTF. The CDR3 DNA reads as TGTGCCAGCAGTCAACATCAACCACCGGGTTTCTATGGCTACACCTTC.

V usage is TRBV4-1 and J usage is TRBJ2-7, with no clear D. CDR3 length: 14 residues. V was pared by 2 bases and J by 3 bases, with 11 bases between. Germline assignment: CDR1 MGHRA and CDR2 YSYEKL. The DNA for the CDR3 is TGCGCCAGCAGCCAAACTCTGAGTGGCTACGAGCAGTACTTC. Its protein is CASSQTLSGYEQYF.

The rearrangement joins TRBV13 to TRBJ2-1; D may be TRBD2 (5 bases). Germline V gene lookup returns CDR1 PRHDT and CDR2 FYEKMQ (reference sequence). Between the trimmed V and J ends, which lost 2 bases and 7 bases, there was a span of 15 bases. The CDR3 consists of 15 residues. The CDR3: CASSLRASPINEQFF. CDR3 DNA: TGTGCCAGCAGCTTACGTGCTAGCCCGATTAATGAGCAGTTCTTC. Variable domain in full (rest from reference TRBV13 and TRBJ2-1): AAGVIQSPRHLIKEKRETATLKCYPIPRHDTVYWYQQGPGQDPQFLISFYEKMQSDKGSIPDRFSAQQFSDYHSELNMSSLELGDSALYFCASSLRASPINEQFFGPGTRLTVL.

The J gene is TRBJ2-7, the V gene TRBV20-1; the match to TRBD2 covers 9 bases. This CDR3 comprises 14 residues. Looked up from germline, CDR1 is DFQATT and CDR2 is SNEGSKA (reference sequence). V trimming: 1 base; J trimming: 4 bases; junction bases outside the gene matches: 5. The CDR3 region is CSARGGRVDYEQYF. The DNA for the CDR3 is TGCAGTGCTAGAGGCGGGAGGGTGGATTACGAGCAGTACTTC.